The 18 T cell receptor beta chains below were found in one sample sequenced in a study of molecular identifiers for immune sequencing clone quantification listed by TCRdb under 2018. Libraries were constructed by PCR. Sequencing relied on an Illumina HiSeq 4000. TCRdb reworked the public reads: Q25 trimming with fastp, MiXCR clone assembly, productive beta chains retained. CDR3 protein sequences are deduplicated, and each keeps its most common genes and DNA. Counted in this sample were about 500,000 distinct CDR3 sequences; about a fifth of them appeared once. In total, the top ten clones hold 0.84% of the sample. The material sequenced was naive CD8+ T cells from blood, with Jurkat cell RNA spiked in. The cell subset or site label corresponds to: FACS-sorted CD8+CD4-CCR7+CD45RA+ naive T cells. These TCRs come from a human donor in good health. Some libraries in this study had Jurkat cell RNA spiked in.

In nucleotides, the CDR3 is TGTGCCAGCAGCTTCCGTGCGGGAGGAAATGAGCAGTTCTTC. It yields the protein CASSFRAGGNEQFF. The chain employs TRBV7-6 and TRBJ2-1; TRBD2 aligns across 8 bases. CDR3 length: 14 amino acids. Germline CDR1 and CDR2: SGHVS and FNYEAQ. The V segment lost 3 bases and the J segment 7 bases; nucleotides outside the gene matches: 5.

Regarding this clonotype: Just one base apart from a much larger clone, this may be a read error. This rearrangement joins TRBV28 to TRBJ2-7, with D possibly TRBD2 on 5 matching bases. CDR3 length: 15 amino acids. Germline V gene data show CDR1 as MDHEN and CDR2 as SYDVKM. This CDR3 reads CASRPLRERAYERYF. As DNA, the CDR3 is TGTGCCAGCAGACCTCTGAGGGAACGAGCCTACGAGCGGTACTTC.

The J gene is TRBJ2-7, the V gene TRBV27; no clear D. Trimming shortened V by 2 bases and J by 2 bases, and 7 bases separated the two germline ends. Germline V gene lookup returns CDR1 MNHEY and CDR2 SMNVEV (reference sequence). The CDR3 loop spans 13 amino acids. The DNA of the CDR3 is TGTGCCAGCAGTTTACACAGACCCTACGAGCAGTACTTC. This codes for CASSLHRPYEQYF.

Comment on this clonotype: An end of the junction differs from the germline gene, which may be a read error. This chain uses TRBV6-2 or TRBV6-3 with TRBJ2-1; 16 nucleotides match TRBD2. The germline CDR1 and CDR2 sequences are MNHEY and SVGEGT. This CDR3 spans 19 amino acids. The CDR3 region is CAGSEAGLAGGRPYNEQFF. The CDR3, as DNA: TGTGCCGGCAGTGAAGCGGGACTAGCGGGAGGGCGCCCCTACAATGAGCAGTTCTTC.

This clonotype was picked up a small number of times. The chain carries TRBV5-1 and TRBJ2-1; D not certain. V was cut by 3 bases and J by 5 bases, with 15 bases left in between. Per the germline V gene, CDR1 is SGHRS and CDR2 is YFSETQ. The CDR3 contains 15 residues. The CDR3 here is CASSSYYGLDNEQFF. The CDR3 bases are TGCGCCAGCAGCTCGTACTATGGATTGGACAATGAGCAGTTCTTC.

Comments on this clonotype: This may stem from a read error, because a much larger clone lies one nucleotide away. The chain is built from TRBV12-3 or TRBV12-4 and TRBJ2-5; tentatively, D is TRBD2 (7 bases). The CDR3 extends over 15 amino acids. The CDR3 DNA follows: TGTGCCAGCAGTTTAGGGGGGGGCCCGGCTGGGACCCGGTACTTC. This gives the protein CASSLGGGPAGTRYF.

This clonotype was picked up many times. The rearrangement uses TRBV2 and TRBJ2-7; maybe TRBD1 (6 bases). Between the trimmed V and J ends, which lost 4 bases and 9 bases, there was a span of 22 bases. The CDR3 is 15 residues long. CDR1 and CDR2 (germline): SNHLY, FYNNEI. The CDR3 spells CASSGGNREILGQYF. The CDR3 DNA sequence: TGTGCCAGCAGTGGCGGCAACAGGGAGATTCTAGGGCAGTACTTC. The full variable domain, rest sourced from reference TRBV2 and TRBJ2-7, is EPEVTQTPSHQVTQMGQEVILRCVPISNHLYFYWYRQILGQKVEFLVSFYNNEISEKSEIFDDQFSVERPDGSNFTLKIRSTKLEDSAMYFCASSGGNREILGQYFGPGTRLTVT.

The chain is built from TRBV7-9 and TRBJ2-1; 8 bases fit TRBD2. J was trimmed by 2 bases and V by 5 bases; bases with no gene match: 5. The CDR3 covers 15 residues. Germline V gene sequence: CDR1 SEHNR, CDR2 FQNEAQ (reference sequence). The CDR3 loop reads CASSQLAEAYNEQFF. As DNA, the CDR3 is TGTGCCAGCAGCCAACTAGCGGAAGCCTACAATGAGCAGTTCTTC.

This clonotype showed up many times. This chain joins TRBV29-1 and TRBJ2-7; D is possibly TRBD1 (6 bases). Trimming pared 7 bases from V and 7 bases from J, leaving 23 bases between. There are 14 residues in the CDR3. CDR1 SQVTM and CDR2 ANQGSEA come from the germline V gene. Here the CDR3 DNA reads TGCAGCGCCGAGGGGTCAGGGGTTCCGGGGGAGCAGTACTTC. This codes for CSAEGSGVPGEQYF.

The rearrangement links TRBV12-3 or TRBV12-4 to TRBJ1-1; D unresolved. The CDR3 runs 13 residues. V gave up 6 bases and J gave up 5 bases, with 13 bases separating them. The CDR3 loop reads CASSEGRETEAFF. The CDR3 nucleotides read TGTGCCAGCAGCGAAGGACGGGAAACTGAAGCTTTCTTT.

The sample holds a few counts of this clonotype. This chain links TRBV27 with TRBJ1-4; 7 positions match TRBD1. J gave up 8 bases and V 4 bases, and 1 base lay outside the gene matches. This CDR3 contains 12 residues. Looked up from germline, CDR1 is MNHEY and CDR2 is SMNVEV (reference sequence). For the CDR3, the DNA is TGTGCCAGCAGTTCACAGGGGGAAAAACTGTTTTTT. Protein product: CASSSQGEKLFF.

The rearrangement joins TRBV19 to TRBJ2-1, with 13 nucleotides matching TRBD2. Germline V gives CDR1 LNHDA, CDR2 SQIVND (reference sequence). The V gene end was trimmed by 3 bases and the J gene end by 4 bases; junction bases not matched to a gene: 3. CDR3 length equals 16 residues. The CDR3 DNA sequence: TGTGCCAGTAGTATTCAGGGACTAGCGGGATACAATGAGCAGTTCTTC. Translated, it gives CASSIQGLAGYNEQFF.

Points on this clonotype: Possible read error: a much larger clone is one base away. This likely comes from a read error, as the CDR3 has no conserved phenylalanine or tryptophan at its end. The chain couples TRBV4-3 to TRBJ1-1, with D perhaps matching TRBD1 (5 bases). Germline CDR1 and CDR2: LGHNA and YSLEER. The CDR3 has 14 residues. V was clipped by 0 bases and J by 4 bases, with 9 bases between them. The DNA of the CDR3 is TGCGCCAGCAGCCAAGAGCAGGGAAGCACTGAAGCTTTCCTT. Protein product: CASSQEQGSTEAFL.

This sequence joins TRBV9 and TRBJ1-1; D unclear. This CDR3 contains 17 residues. CDR1 is SGDLS, CDR2 YYNGEE, per germline. V shed 0 bases and J shed 4 bases, with 19 bases lying between them. This CDR3 is CASSVEVLPLMSTEAFF. The CDR3 DNA sequence: TGTGCCAGCAGCGTAGAGGTCCTTCCTTTAATGAGCACTGAAGCTTTCTTT.

This clonotype was seen only a few times. The rearrangement uses TRBV24-1 and TRBJ2-7; 9 bases align to TRBD2. J was trimmed by 5 bases and V by 5 bases; bases with no gene match: 3. The CDR3 has 13 residues. Per the germline V gene, CDR1 is KGHDR and CDR2 is SFDVKD. The CDR3 region is CATSVSGSNEQYF. The CDR3 DNA reads as TGTGCCACCAGTGTTAGCGGGAGTAACGAGCAGTACTTC.

The chain combines TRBV6-5 with TRBJ2-2, with 10 bases matching TRBD2. The CDR3 runs to 19 residues. Germline loops: CDR1 MNHEY, CDR2 SVGAGI. V lost 0 bases to trimming and J lost 0 bases; unmatched junction nucleotides: 7. The CDR3: CASSYSGLAGVANTGELFF. CDR3 sequence (DNA): TGTGCCAGCAGTTACTCGGGGCTAGCGGGAGTCGCGAACACCGGGGAGCTGTTTTTT.

This clonotype was seen only a few times. V gene TRBV25-1 combines with J gene TRBJ2-3, with 12 bases aligning to TRBD1. Germline V gene sequence: CDR1 MGHDK, CDR2 SYGVNS. The ends lost 5 bases at V and 4 bases at J; junction bases unmatched: 13. CDR3 size: 18 residues. The CDR3: CASSKPGQGARYADTQYF. The CDR3 bases are TGTGCCAGCAGTAAACCGGGACAGGGGGCGCGTTACGCAGATACGCAGTATTTT.

The gene calls are TRBV12-5 and TRBJ2-7, with D possibly matching TRBD2 (5 bases). Germline CDR1 and CDR2: LGHNT and FRNRAP. V was trimmed by 2 bases and J by 0 bases, leaving 8 bases between them. The CDR3 loop spans 14 amino acids. Here the CDR3 DNA reads TGTGCTAGTGGTTTGTCGGGATTCTCCTACGAGCAGTACTTC. Its protein is CASGLSGFSYEQYF.